This entry is about one T cell receptor beta chain. These data originate in a study of radiotherapy plus CTLA-4 blockade in lung cancer. In the study overall: Patients showed objective responses in over 15% of cases, and disease control was achieved by approximately 31%.

Here immunoSEQ multiplex PCR was the method, and the copy in TCRdb shows in-frame clones only, minus some. The repertoire holds approximately 49,000 clones, 85% seen once, with roughly 25% in the top ten. Focal radiation plus CTLA-4 blockade with ipilimumab was administered to patients who had chemo-refractory metastatic non-small-cell lung cancer. CDR1 and CDR2 (germline): MDHEN, SYDVKM. This CDR3 is built from 14 residues. Trimming cost V 5 bases and J 6 bases, with 14 bases left between them. This sample comprised peripheral blood, obtained from a patient treated with radiotherapy plus ipilimumab. This TCR was sampled from a human donor with non-small cell lung cancer whose response to radiotherapy plus ipilimumab could not be evaluated. This chain uses TRBV28 with TRBJ1-3; tentatively, D is TRBD1 (6 bases). The chain's CDR3 is CASSQTGPLNTIYF. DNA of the CDR3: TGTGCCAGCAGTCAAACAGGGCCCTTAAACACCATATATTTT.